This T cell receptor (beta chain) is drawn from a study of blood T cell repertoires in COVID-19. Whole-study context: T cells, B-cell-depleted T cells, or PBMCs supplied cDNA or gDNA.

Authors' methods: Amplified reference gene primers provided the basis for estimating nucleated cell counts. Generated by immunoSEQ multiplex PCR, the TCRdb table keeps only in-frame clones and is missing some. The DNA gave D and trimming, while V, J and clone size come from that table. The sample carries some 190,000 clones, approximately 86% recorded once. The germline V gene has CDR1 SEHNR and CDR2 FQNEAQ (reference sequence). The junction had 6 bases not matched to a gene; V was cut back by 2 bases and J by 4 bases. This CDR3 region has 16 residues. V usage is TRBV7-9 and J usage is TRBJ2-2; 8 bases map to TRBD2. The material sequenced was peripheral blood. The sequence was collected from a man in his late teens or twenties with active or convalescent COVID-19. The CDR3 loop reads CASSLTGGLGTGELFF. CDR3 coding DNA: TGTGCCAGCAGCTTAACGGGGGGACTAGGCACCGGGGAGCTGTTTTTT.